The sequence of this TCR beta chain was determined in a study of molecular identifiers for immune sequencing clone quantification. The germline V gene has CDR1 SGHRS and CDR2 YFSETQ. The CDR3 extends over 14 amino acids. V gave up 2 bases and J gave up 4 bases; unmatched junction bases: 2. In TCRdb, the PCR reads were re-called with MiXCR into one record per CDR3 protein. The sample contains tens of thousands of distinct CDR3 sequences, approximately 22% of which appear only once. The sample holds many counts of this clonotype. The sequenced sample was naive CD8+ T cells from blood, with Jurkat cell RNA spiked in. Subset defined: FACS-sorted CD8+CD4-CCR7+CD45RA+ naive T cells. The V and J genes are TRBV5-1 and TRBJ2-1; 8 bases are a match to TRBD2. This TCR was recovered from a human donor in good health. Some libraries in this study had Jurkat cell RNA spiked in. CDR3 loop: CASSFASGYNEQFF. The CDR3 DNA reads TGCGCCAGCAGCTTCGCTAGCGGGTACAATGAGCAGTTCTTC. Based on the CDR3 plus reference TRBV5-1 and TRBJ2-1, the full variable domain is KAGVTQTPRYLIKTRGQQVTLSCSPISGHRSVSWYQQTPGQGLQFLFEYFSETQRNKGNFPGRFSGRQFSNSRSEMNVSTLELGDSALYLCASSFASGYNEQFFGPGTRLTVL.